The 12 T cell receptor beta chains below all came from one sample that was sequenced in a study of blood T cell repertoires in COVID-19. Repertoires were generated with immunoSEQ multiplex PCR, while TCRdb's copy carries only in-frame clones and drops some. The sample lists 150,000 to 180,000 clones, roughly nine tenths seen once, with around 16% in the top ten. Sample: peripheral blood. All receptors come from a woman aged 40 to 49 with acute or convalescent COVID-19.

CDR3 protein: CASSYGHTSQETQYF. In DNA form, the CDR3 reads TGTGCCAGCAGCTACGGACATACGTCACAAGAGACCCAGTACTTC. The V call is TRBV7-3, the J call TRBJ2-5; D possibly corresponds to TRBD1 (5 bases). Germline CDR1 and CDR2: SGHTA and FQGTGA. This CDR3 is 15 amino acids long. The ends were cut back, 4 bases at V and 2 bases at J, with 14 bases in the middle.

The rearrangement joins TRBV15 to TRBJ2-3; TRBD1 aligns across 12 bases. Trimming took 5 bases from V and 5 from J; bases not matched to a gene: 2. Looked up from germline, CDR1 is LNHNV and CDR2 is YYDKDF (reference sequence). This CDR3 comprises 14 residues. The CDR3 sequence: CATSGTGGLDTQYF. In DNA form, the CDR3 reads TGTGCCACCAGCGGGACAGGGGGCCTAGATACGCAGTATTTT.

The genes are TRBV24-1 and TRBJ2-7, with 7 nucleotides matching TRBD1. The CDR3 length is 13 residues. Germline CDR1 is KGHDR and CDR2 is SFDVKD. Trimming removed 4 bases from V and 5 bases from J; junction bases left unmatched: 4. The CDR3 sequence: CATSDPDRDEQYF. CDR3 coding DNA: TGTGCCACCAGTGACCCTGACAGGGACGAGCAGTACTTC.

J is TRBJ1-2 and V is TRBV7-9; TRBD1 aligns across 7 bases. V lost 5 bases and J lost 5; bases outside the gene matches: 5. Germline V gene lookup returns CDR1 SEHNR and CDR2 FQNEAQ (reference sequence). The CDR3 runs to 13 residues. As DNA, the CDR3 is TGTGCCAGCAGCGCGGGACAGTGGTATGGCTACACCTTC. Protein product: CASSAGQWYGYTF.

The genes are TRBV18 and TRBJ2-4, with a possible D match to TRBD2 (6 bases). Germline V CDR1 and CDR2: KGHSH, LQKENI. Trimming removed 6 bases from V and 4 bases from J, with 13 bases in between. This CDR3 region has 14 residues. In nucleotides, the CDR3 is TGTGCCAGCTCCCAAGGCGGGACTAAAAACATTCAGTACTTC. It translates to CASSQGGTKNIQYF.

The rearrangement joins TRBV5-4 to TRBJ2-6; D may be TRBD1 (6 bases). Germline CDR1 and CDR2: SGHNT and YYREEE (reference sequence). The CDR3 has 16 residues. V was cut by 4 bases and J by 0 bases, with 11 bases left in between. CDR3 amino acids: CASSSRDISGANVLTF. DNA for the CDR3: TGTGCCAGCAGCAGCCGGGACATCTCTGGGGCCAACGTCCTGACTTTC.

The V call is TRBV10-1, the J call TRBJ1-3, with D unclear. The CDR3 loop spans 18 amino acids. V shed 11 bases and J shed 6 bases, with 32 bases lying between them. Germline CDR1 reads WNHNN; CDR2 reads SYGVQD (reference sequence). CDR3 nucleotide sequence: TGCGCCCCCCAGAATGGGCTTAGACCAACTCACACTCAAAACACCATATATTTT. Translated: CAPQNGLRPTHTQNTIYF.

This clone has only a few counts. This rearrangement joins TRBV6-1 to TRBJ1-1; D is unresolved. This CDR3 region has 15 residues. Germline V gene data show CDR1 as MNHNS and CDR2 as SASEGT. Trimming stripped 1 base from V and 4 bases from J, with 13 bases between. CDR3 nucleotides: TGTGCCAGCAGTGAAGAAGGCGGCGGGTCCACTGAAGCTTTCTTT. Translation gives CASSEEGGGSTEAFF.

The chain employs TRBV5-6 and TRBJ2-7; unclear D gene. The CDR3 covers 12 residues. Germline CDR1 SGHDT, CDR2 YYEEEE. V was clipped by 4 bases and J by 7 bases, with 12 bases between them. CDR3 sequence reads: CASSALSLEQYF. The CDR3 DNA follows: TGTGCCAGCAGCGCCCTTAGCTTGGAGCAGTACTTC.

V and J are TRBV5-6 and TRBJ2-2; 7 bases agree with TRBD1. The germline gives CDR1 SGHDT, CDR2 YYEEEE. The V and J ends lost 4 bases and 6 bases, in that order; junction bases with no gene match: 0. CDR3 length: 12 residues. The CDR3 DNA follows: TGTGCCAGCAGCAGGGGGCCCGGGGAGCTGTTTTTT. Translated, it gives CASSRGPGELFF.

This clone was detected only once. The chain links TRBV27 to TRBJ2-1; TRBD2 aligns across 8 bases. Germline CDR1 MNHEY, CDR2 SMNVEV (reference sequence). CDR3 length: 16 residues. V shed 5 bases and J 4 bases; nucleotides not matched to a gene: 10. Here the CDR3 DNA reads TGTGCCAGCAGTGCCCCCGGGACTAGGCCTTACAATGAGCAGTTCTTC. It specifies CASSAPGTRPYNEQFF.

The CDR3: CASSMNKGAETQYF. In DNA form, the CDR3 reads TGTGCCAGTAGTATGAATAAGGGGGCAGAGACCCAGTACTTC. This sequence joins TRBV19 and TRBJ2-5, with TRBD1 matching 7 bases. V was clipped by 3 bases and J by 4 bases; unmatched bases: 5. Germline assignment: CDR1 LNHDA and CDR2 SQIVND (reference sequence). This CDR3 has 14 residues.